The rows below give T cell receptor beta chains drawn from one sample of a study of CD8 T cells in Susac syndrome. TCRdb processed the immunoSEQ multiplex PCR reads anew with MiXCR; each CDR3 protein has one entry. The table records hundreds of thousands of distinct CDR3 sequences, 85% of them present only once. Sequencing was performed on CD8+ T cells from PBMCs. These receptors were collected from a human donor with multiple sclerosis. The CDR3 runs from the conserved cysteine through the conserved F or W. Fields, in order: D gene, clone size, J gene, V gene, CDR3 DNA, CDR3 protein. A D gene is named only where the DNA matches it firmly. Clone size appears in some rows only: once, few, many, or a class for an expanded clone.

d_call: -
clone_size: -
j_call: TRBJ2-2
v_call: TRBV4-1
cdr3_nt: TGCGCCAGCAGCCAGGAGGGGGGATCCGTCGGGGAGCTGTTTTTT
cdr3_aa: CASSQEGGSVGELFF

d_call: TRBD2
clone_size: -
j_call: TRBJ2-3
v_call: TRBV7-2
cdr3_nt: TGTGCCAGCCCGAGCCCACTAGCGGGGGGCACAGATACGCAGTATTTT
cdr3_aa: CASPSPLAGGTDTQYF

d_call: TRBD2
clone_size: -
j_call: TRBJ2-1
v_call: TRBV19
cdr3_nt: TGTGCCAATAGTATACGGAGGACTAGCGGGATGCATGAGCAGTTCTTC
cdr3_aa: CANSIRRTSGMHEQFF

d_call: TRBD1
clone_size: -
j_call: TRBJ2-1
v_call: TRBV3-1
cdr3_nt: TGTGCCAGCAGCCCTTTAGGACAGGGTCGATATGAGCAGTTCTTC
cdr3_aa: CASSPLGQGRYEQFF

d_call: -
clone_size: -
j_call: TRBJ1-1
v_call: TRBV14
cdr3_nt: TGTGCCAGCAGCCAGATAACAGGGCGTACTGAAGCTTTCTTT
cdr3_aa: CASSQITGRTEAFF

d_call: -
clone_size: -
j_call: TRBJ1-1
v_call: TRBV5-1
cdr3_nt: TGCGCCAGCAGCTTGGGACAGGCCATGAACACTGAAGCTTTCTTT
cdr3_aa: CASSLGQAMNTEAFF

d_call: -
clone_size: -
j_call: TRBJ2-1
v_call: TRBV12-3/TRBV12-4
cdr3_nt: TGTGCCAGCAGTGGGCCCGCTACGGAGCAGTTCTTC
cdr3_aa: CASSGPATEQFF

d_call: -
clone_size: -
j_call: TRBJ1-1
v_call: TRBV29-1
cdr3_nt: TGCAGCGTTGTTGTCACTGAAGCTTTCTTT
cdr3_aa: CSVVVTEAFF

d_call: -
clone_size: few
j_call: TRBJ2-7
v_call: TRBV14
cdr3_nt: TGTGCCAGCAGCCAGGTACACTACGAGCAGTACTTC
cdr3_aa: CASSQVHYEQYF

d_call: TRBD2
clone_size: -
j_call: TRBJ2-3
v_call: TRBV15
cdr3_nt: TGTGCCACCAGCTCTCGGACTAGCGGGGAGACAGATACGCAGTATTTT
cdr3_aa: CATSSRTSGETDTQYF

d_call: -
clone_size: -
j_call: TRBJ2-7
v_call: TRBV27
cdr3_nt: TGTGCCAGCAGTCCGGGGGACGGCTACGAGCAGTACTTC
cdr3_aa: CASSPGDGYEQYF

d_call: TRBD2
clone_size: -
j_call: TRBJ2-3
v_call: TRBV27
cdr3_nt: TGTGCCAGCAGTTTATTCGGACTAGACCTCACAGATACGCAGTATTTT
cdr3_aa: CASSLFGLDLTDTQYF

d_call: TRBD1
clone_size: -
j_call: TRBJ2-2
v_call: TRBV30
cdr3_nt: TGTGCCTGGACCCCCCCGGACAGGGAAGACACCGGGGAGCTGTTTTTT
cdr3_aa: CAWTPPDREDTGELFF

d_call: TRBD1
clone_size: -
j_call: TRBJ2-2
v_call: TRBV29-1
cdr3_nt: TGCAGCGTTCCGGACAGGGTCACCGGGGAGCTGTTTTTT
cdr3_aa: CSVPDRVTGELFF